Listed below are T cell receptor beta chains from one sample, sequenced in a study of CD8+ T cells in alopecia areata. Sequencing used immunoSEQ multiplex PCR; TCRdb keeps in-frame clones, though not all of them. The sample carries around 97,000 clones, 45% to 60% recorded once. The specimen was CD4+ T cells sorted from blood. The receptor source for this set is a human donor in good health. CDR3s include the opening cysteine and the closing phenylalanine or tryptophan. The D gene is left open where the match is weak.

CDR3,D,V
CASSLDGGQPQHF,NA,TRBV7-6
CSAADTGELFF,NA,TRBV29-1
CASGGMGETQYF,NA,TRBV28
CASSSQRETQYF,NA,TRBV4-2
CAWTTGGTEAFF,TRBD1,TRBV30
CASQGRGNQPQHF,NA,TRBV2
CAWTGTVADTQYF,NA,TRBV30
CASSQKSRDNEQFF,NA,TRBV5-4
CASSSVSTGDTEAFF,TRBD1,TRBV5-1
CATSRDPRKGEKLFF,NA,TRBV15
CASSKRTSGDNIQYF,TRBD2,TRBV19
CSVDGGVQETQYF,NA,TRBV29-1
CASSRTGGINEQFF,TRBD1,TRBV5-1
CASRRADTQYF,NA,TRBV2
CASSRQGSYEQYF,TRBD1,TRBV9
CASRSQGKRDQPQHF,NA,TRBV6-1
CASHSGQGTNVLTF,TRBD1,TRBV4-2
CASKPYLSSYEQYF,NA,TRBV28
CASSRVGQGETQYF,TRBD1,TRBV18
CSVSWGIGTEAFF,NA,TRBV29-1
CASSEGNSGNTIYF,NA,TRBV2
CASSIRTSGESTDTQYF,NA,TRBV21-1
CASSQEVLSGGNTDTQYF,TRBD2,TRBV4-2
CASSYRQGLKTEAFF,TRBD1,TRBV5-1
CASRVWGRGANVLTF,NA,TRBV25-1
CASSRQGRYGEQYF,NA,TRBV28
CASVLSNIQYF,NA,TRBV2
CSVDPSGARNGYTF,NA,TRBV29-1
CASSPGDRENEQFF,TRBD1,TRBV5-1
CASSDNGSKNIQYF,NA,TRBV2
CASSQRGGPRTDNEQFF,TRBD2,TRBV11-1
CAILGDNSYEQYF,NA,TRBV6-6
CAWSVRGTGSYNSPLHF,NA,TRBV30
CASSQGLADPYEQYF,TRBD2,TRBV4-2
CASNPGQGAKDTEAFF,TRBD1,TRBV5-4
CARQGADEKLFF,TRBD1,TRBV30
CASSIEGGIRVYF,NA,TRBV19
CASSEDGYYGYTF,NA,TRBV7-2
CASSRSGEQYF,NA,TRBV5-4
CASSPGPEDSPLHF,NA,TRBV5-1
CASSPQASNQPQHF,NA,TRBV4-3
CASRDQAGSSYEQYF,NA,TRBV25-1
CASSPLPDRYYGYTF,NA,TRBV2
CASSSSGGPYNEQFF,TRBD2,TRBV5-1
CASSSDSYNEQFF,NA,TRBV7-9
CSVTRTGRYGYTF,TRBD1,TRBV29-1
CASSPGRGQGSQPQHF,TRBD1,TRBV11-2
CASSLSYEQYF,NA,TRBV7-3
CASSEDRFGYTEAFF,NA,TRBV2